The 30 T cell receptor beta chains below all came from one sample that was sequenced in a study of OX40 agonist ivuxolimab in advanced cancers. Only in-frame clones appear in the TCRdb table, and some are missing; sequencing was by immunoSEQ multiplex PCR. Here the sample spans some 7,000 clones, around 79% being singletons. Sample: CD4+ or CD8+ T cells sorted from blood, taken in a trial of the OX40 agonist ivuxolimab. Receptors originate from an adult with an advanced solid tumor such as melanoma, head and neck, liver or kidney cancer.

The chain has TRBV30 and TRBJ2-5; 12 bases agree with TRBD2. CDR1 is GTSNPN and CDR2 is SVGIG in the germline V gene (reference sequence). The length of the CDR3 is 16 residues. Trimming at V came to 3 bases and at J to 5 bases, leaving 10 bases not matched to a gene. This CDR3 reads CAWSGLAGLTVETQYF. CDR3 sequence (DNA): TGTGCCTGGAGCGGACTAGCGGGATTGACTGTGGAGACCCAGTACTTC.

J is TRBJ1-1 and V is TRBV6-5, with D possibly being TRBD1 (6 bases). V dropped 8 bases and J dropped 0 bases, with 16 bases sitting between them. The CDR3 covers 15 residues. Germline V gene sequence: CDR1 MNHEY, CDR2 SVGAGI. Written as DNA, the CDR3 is TGTGCCAGCCGATCTAAAGGGGGTATGAACACTGAAGCTTTCTTT. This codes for CASRSKGGMNTEAFF.

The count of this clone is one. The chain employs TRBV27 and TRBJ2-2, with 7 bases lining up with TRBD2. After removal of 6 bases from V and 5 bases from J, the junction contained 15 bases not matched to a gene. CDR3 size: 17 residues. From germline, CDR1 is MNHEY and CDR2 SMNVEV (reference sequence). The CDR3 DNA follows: TGTGCCAGCAGAAACGGGTGGCGGGAGACAAGGACCGGGGAGCTGTTTTTT. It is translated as CASRNGWRETRTGELFF.

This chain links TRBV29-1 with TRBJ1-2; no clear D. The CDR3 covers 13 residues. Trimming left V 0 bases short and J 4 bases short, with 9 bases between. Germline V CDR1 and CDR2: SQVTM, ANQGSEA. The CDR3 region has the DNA TGCAGCGTTGAAGAACGGGATCCCTATGGCTACACCTTC. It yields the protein CSVEERDPYGYTF.

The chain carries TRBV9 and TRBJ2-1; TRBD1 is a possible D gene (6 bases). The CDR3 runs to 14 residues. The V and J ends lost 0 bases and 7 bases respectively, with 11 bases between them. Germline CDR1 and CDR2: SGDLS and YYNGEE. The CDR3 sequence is CASSVDGGWNEQFF. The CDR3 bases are TGTGCCAGCAGCGTAGATGGGGGCTGGAATGAGCAGTTCTTC.

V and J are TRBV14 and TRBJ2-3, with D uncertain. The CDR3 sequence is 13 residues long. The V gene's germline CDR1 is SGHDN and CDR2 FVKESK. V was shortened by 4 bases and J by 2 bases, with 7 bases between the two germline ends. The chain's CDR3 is CASSPVITDTQYF. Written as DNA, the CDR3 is TGTGCCAGCAGCCCCGTTATCACAGATACGCAGTATTTT.

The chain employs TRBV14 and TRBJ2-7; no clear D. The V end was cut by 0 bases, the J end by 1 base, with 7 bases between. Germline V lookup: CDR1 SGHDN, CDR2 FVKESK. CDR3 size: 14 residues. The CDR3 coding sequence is TGTGCCAGCAGCCAAGATTTCGGGTCCTACGAGCAGTACTTC. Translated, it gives CASSQDFGSYEQYF.

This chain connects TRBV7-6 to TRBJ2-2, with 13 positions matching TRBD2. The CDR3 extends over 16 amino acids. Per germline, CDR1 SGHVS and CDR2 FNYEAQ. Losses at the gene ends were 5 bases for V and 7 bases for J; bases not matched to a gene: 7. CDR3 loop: CASSLTSGGLGGELFF. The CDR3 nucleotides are TGTGCCAGCAGCCTGACTAGCGGGGGGCTTGGCGGGGAGCTGTTTTTT.

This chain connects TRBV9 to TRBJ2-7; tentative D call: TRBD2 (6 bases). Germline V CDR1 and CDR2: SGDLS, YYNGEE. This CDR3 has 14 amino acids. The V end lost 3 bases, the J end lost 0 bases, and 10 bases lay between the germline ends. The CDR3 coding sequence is TGTGCCAGCAGCGCCGGGGGACCCTCCTACGAGCAGTACTTC. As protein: CASSAGGPSYEQYF.

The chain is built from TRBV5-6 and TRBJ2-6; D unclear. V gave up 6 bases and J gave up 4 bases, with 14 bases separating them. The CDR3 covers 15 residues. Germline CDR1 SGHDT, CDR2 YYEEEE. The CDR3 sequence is CASTSRLTGANVLTF. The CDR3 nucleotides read TGTGCCAGCACCTCCCGCCTTACGGGGGCCAACGTCCTGACTTTC.

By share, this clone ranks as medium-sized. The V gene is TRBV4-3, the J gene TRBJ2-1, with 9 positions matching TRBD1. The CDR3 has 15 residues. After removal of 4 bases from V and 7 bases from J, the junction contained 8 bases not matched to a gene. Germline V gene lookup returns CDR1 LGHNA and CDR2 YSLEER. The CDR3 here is CASSLLTGGRNEQFF. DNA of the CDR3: TGCGCCAGCAGCCTTCTGACAGGGGGAAGGAATGAGCAGTTCTTC.

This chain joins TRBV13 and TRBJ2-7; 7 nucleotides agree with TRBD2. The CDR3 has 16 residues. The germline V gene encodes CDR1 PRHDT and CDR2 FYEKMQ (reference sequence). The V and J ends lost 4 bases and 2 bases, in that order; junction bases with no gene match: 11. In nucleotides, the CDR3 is TGTGCCAGCAGCTACGGTGGTGGGGGGGAGACCTACGAGCAGTACTTC. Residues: CASSYGGGGETYEQYF.

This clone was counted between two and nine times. The CDR3 DNA reads as TGTGCCAGCAGCGTAGCTACGGGATTAAGTGGCTACACCTTC. Translated: CASSVATGLSGYTF. The V call is TRBV9, the J call TRBJ1-2; D remains unclear. Trimming removed 0 bases at V and 7 bases at J, with 13 bases between. Per the germline V gene, CDR1 is SGDLS and CDR2 is YYNGEE. This CDR3 has 14 residues. Combining the CDR3 with reference TRBV9 and TRBJ1-2 gives the whole variable domain DSGVTQTPKHLITATGQRVTLRCSPRSGDLSVYWYQQSLDQGLQFLIQYYNGEERAKGNILERFSAQQFPDLHSELNLSSLELGDSALYFCASSVATGLSGYTFGSGTRLTVV.

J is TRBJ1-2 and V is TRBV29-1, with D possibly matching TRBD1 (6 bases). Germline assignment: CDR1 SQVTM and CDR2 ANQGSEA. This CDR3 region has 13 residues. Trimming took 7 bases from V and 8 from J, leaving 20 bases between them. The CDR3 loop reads CSASSGGQWGYTF. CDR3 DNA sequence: TGCAGCGCATCCTCGGGGGGGCAATGGGGCTACACCTTC.

CDR3: CASSLQTSGNTDTQYF. The CDR3 nucleotides are TGTGCCAGCAGTTTACAGACTAGCGGAAACACAGATACGCAGTATTTT. V is TRBV27 and J is TRBJ2-3; 9 nucleotides line up with TRBD2. V shed 2 bases and J 2 bases; nucleotides not matched to a gene: 5. The CDR3 runs to 16 residues. Germline CDR1 MNHEY, CDR2 SMNVEV (reference sequence).

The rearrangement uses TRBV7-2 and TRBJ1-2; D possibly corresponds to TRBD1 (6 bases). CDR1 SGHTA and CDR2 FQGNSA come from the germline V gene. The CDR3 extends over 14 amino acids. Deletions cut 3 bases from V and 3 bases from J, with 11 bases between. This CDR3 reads CASSFTGYDYGYTF. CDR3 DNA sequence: TGTGCCAGCAGCTTTACAGGGTACGACTATGGCTACACCTTC. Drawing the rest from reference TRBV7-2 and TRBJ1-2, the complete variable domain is GAGVSQSPSNKVTEKGKDVELRCDPISGHTALYWYRQSLGQGLEFLIYFQGNSAPDKSGLPSDRFSAERTGGSVSTLTIQRTQQEDSAVYLCASSFTGYDYGYTFGSGTRLTVV.

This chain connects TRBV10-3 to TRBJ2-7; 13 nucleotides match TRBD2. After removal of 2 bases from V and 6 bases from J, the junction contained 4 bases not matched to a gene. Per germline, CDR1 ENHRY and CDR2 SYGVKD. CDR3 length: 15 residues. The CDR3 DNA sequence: TGTGCCATCAGTGAGGGACTAGCGGGAGATGGCGAGCAGTACTTC. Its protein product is CAISEGLAGDGEQYF.

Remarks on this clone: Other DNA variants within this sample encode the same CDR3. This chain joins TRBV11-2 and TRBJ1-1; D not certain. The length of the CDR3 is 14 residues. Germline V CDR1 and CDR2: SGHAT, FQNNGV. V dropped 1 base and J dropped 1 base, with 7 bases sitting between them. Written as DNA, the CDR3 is TGTGCCAGCAGCTTAGCCGGGTCGAACACTGAAGCTTTCTTT. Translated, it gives CASSLAGSNTEAFF. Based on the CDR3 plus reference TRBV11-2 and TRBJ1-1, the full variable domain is EAGVAQSPRYKIIEKRQSVAFWCNPISGHATLYWYQQILGQGPKLLIQFQNNGVVDDSQLPKDRFSAERLKGVDSTLKIQPAKLEDSAVYLCASSLAGSNTEAFFGQGTRLTVV.

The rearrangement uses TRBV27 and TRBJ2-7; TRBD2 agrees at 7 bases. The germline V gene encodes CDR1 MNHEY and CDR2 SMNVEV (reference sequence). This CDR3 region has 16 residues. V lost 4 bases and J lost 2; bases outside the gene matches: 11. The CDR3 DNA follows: TGTGCCAGCAGTTACTCGGGAGGACCCATAACCTACGAGCAGTACTTC. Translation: CASSYSGGPITYEQYF.

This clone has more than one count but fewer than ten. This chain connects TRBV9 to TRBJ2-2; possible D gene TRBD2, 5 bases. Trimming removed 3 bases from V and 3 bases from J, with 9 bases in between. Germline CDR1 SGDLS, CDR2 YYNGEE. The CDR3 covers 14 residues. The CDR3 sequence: CASSERVYTGELFF. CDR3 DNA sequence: TGTGCCAGCAGCGAGAGGGTTTACACCGGGGAGCTGTTTTTT.

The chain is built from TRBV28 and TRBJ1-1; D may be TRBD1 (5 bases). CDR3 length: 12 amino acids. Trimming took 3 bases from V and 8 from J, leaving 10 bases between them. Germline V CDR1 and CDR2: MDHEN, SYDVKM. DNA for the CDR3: TGTGCCAGCAGTTTGCCTCGGGGCGAAGCTTTCTTT. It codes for CASSLPRGEAFF.

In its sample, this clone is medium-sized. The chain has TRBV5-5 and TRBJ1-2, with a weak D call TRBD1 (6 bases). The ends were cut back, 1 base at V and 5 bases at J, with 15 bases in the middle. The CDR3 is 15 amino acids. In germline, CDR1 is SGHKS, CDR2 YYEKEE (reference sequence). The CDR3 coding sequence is TGTGCCAGCAGCTTGTGGGGGGGCGCCCGATATGGCTACACCTTC. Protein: CASSLWGGARYGYTF.

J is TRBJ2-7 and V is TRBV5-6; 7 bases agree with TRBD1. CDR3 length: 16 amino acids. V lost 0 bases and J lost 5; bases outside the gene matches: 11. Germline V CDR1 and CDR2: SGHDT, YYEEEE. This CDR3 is CASSLELTGTRHEQYF. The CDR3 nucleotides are TGTGCCAGCAGCTTGGAGCTGACAGGGACCAGGCACGAGCAGTACTTC.

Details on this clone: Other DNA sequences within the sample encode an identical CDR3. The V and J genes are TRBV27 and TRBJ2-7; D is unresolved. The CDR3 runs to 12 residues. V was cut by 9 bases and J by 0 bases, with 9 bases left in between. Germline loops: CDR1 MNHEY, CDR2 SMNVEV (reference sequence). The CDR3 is CASAVSSYEQYF. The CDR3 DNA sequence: TGTGCCAGTGCAGTGAGCTCCTACGAGCAGTACTTC.

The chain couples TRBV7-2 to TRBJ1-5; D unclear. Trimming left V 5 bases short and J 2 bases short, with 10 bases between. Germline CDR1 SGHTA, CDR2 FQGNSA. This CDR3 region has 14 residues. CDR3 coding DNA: TGTGCCAGCAGCGCCCGGGGAGGCAATCAGCCCCAGCATTTT. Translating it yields CASSARGGNQPQHF. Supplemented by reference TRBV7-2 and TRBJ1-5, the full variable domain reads GAGVSQSPSNKVTEKGKDVELRCDPISGHTALYWYRQSLGQGLEFLIYFQGNSAPDKSGLPSDRFSAERTGGSVSTLTIQRTQQEDSAVYLCASSARGGNQPQHFGDGTRLSIL.

The DNA for the CDR3 is TGCGCCAGCAGCCAAGACCGGCTTCTCAGTACTGAAGCTTTCTTT. Translated, it gives CASSQDRLLSTEAFF. This chain joins TRBV4-3 and TRBJ1-1; D remains ambiguous. V lost 0 bases and J 5 bases, leaving 13 bases between the germline ends. The length of the CDR3 is 15 residues. CDR1 and CDR2 from the germline V gene are LGHNA and YSLEER.

The CDR3 bases are TGTGCCAGCAGCGCTTCCGGGACTAGCGGGTCGTTATGGGAGCAGTTCTTC. Amino acid sequence: CASSASGTSGSLWEQFF. This chain connects TRBV9 to TRBJ2-1; TRBD2 matches at 12 bases. Germline CDR1 is SGDLS and CDR2 is YYNGEE. The CDR3 totals 17 residues. J was trimmed by 10 bases and V by 3 bases; bases with no gene match: 14.

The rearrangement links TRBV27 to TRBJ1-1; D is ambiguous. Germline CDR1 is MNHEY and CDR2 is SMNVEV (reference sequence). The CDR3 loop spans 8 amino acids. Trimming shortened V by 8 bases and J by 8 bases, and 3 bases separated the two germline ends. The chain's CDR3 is CASLEAFF. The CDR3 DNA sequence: TGTGCCAGCCTCGAAGCTTTCTTT.

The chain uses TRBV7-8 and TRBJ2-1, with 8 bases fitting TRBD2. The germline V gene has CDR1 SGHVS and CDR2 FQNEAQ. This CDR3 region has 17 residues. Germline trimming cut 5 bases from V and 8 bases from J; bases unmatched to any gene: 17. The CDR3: CASSLGIAGMNLDEQFF. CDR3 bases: TGTGCCAGCAGCCTTGGGATAGCGGGAATGAACTTAGATGAGCAGTTCTTC. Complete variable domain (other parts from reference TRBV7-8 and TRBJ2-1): GAGVSQSPRYKVAKRGQDVALRCDPISGHVSLFWYQQALGQGPEFLTYFQNEAQLDKSGLPSDRFFAERPEGSVSTLKIQRTQQEDSAVYLCASSLGIAGMNLDEQFFGPGTRLTVL.

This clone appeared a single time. CDR3 protein: CAWSDITRTVDEAFF. DNA of the CDR3: TGTGCCTGGAGTGATATTACCCGGACAGTAGATGAAGCTTTCTTT. The V gene is TRBV30, the J gene TRBJ1-1; D might be TRBD1 (6 bases). The germline CDR1 and CDR2 sequences are GTSNPN and SVGIG (reference sequence). V dropped 1 base and J dropped 7 bases, with 19 bases sitting between them. The CDR3 consists of 15 residues.